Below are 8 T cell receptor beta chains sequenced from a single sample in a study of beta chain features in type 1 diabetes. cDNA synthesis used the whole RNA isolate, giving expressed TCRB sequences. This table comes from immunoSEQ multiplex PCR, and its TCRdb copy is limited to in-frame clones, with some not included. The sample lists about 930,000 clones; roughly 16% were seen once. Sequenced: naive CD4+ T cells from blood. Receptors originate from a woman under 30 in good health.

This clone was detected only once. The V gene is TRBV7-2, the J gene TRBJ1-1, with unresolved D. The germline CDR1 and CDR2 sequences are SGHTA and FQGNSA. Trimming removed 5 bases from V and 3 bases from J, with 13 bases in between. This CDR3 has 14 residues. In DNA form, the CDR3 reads TGTGCCAGCAGCCAAGTGACTGCGGACACTGAAGCTTTCTTT. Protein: CASSQVTADTEAFF. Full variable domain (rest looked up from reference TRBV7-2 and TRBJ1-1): GAGVSQSPSNKVTEKGKDVELRCDPISGHTALYWYRQSLGQGLEFLIYFQGNSAPDKSGLPSDRFSAERTGGSVSTLTIQRTQQEDSAVYLCASSQVTADTEAFFGQGTRLTVV.

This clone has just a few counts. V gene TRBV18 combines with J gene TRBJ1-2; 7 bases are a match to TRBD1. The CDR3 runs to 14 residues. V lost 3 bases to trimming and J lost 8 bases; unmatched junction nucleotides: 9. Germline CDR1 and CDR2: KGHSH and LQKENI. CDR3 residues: CASSPTGMDGGYTF. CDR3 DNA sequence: TGTGCCAGCTCACCGACAGGGATGGATGGAGGCTACACCTTC.

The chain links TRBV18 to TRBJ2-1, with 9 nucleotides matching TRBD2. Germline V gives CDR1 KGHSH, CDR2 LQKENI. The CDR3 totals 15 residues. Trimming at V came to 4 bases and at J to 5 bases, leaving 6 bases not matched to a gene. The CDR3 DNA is TGTGCCAGCTCACGGGTTTCTAGCGGGAACAATGAGCAGTTCTTC. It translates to CASSRVSSGNNEQFF.

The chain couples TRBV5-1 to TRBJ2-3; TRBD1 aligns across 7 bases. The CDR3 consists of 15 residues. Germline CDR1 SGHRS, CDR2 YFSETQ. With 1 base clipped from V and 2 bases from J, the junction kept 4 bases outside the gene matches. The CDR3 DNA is TGCGCCAGCAGCTTGATTCAGGGGGTCACAGATACGCAGTATTTT. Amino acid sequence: CASSLIQGVTDTQYF.

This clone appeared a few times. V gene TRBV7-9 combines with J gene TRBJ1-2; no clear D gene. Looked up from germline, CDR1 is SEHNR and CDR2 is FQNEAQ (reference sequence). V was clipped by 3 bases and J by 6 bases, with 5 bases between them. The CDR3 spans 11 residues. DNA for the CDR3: TGTGCCAGCAGCTTTAGTGATGGCTACACCTTC. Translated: CASSFSDGYTF.

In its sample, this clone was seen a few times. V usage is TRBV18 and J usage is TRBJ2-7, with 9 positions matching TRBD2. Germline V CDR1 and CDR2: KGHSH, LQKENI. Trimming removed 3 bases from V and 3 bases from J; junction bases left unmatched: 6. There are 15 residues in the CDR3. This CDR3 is CASSPLAGQVYEQYF. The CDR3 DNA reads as TGTGCCAGCTCACCCCTAGCGGGGCAGGTCTACGAGCAGTACTTC.

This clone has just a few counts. The CDR3 here is CASSQGREGSYEQYF. The CDR3 DNA reads TGCGCCAGCAGCCAGGGGCGGGAGGGATCCTACGAGCAGTACTTC. The rearrangement links TRBV4-3 to TRBJ2-7, with 9 bases that match TRBD2. Germline CDR1 reads LGHNA; CDR2 reads YSLEER. The junction had 4 bases not matched to a gene; V was cut back by 3 bases and J by 1 base. The CDR3 loop spans 15 amino acids.

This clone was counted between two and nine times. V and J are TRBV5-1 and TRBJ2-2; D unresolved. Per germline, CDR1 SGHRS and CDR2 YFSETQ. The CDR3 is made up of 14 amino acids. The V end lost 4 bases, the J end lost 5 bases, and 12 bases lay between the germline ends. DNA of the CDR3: TGCGCCAGCAGCCTGGCCGATGGAACCGGGGAGCTGTTTTTT. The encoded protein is CASSLADGTGELFF. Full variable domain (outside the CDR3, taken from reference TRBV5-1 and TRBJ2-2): KAGVTQTPRYLIKTRGQQVTLSCSPISGHRSVSWYQQTPGQGLQFLFEYFSETQRNKGNFPGRFSGRQFSNSRSEMNVSTLELGDSALYLCASSLADGTGELFFGEGSRLTVL.